The T cell receptor beta chain described here comes from a study of blood T cell repertoires in COVID-19. Turning to the study itself: The study drew acute and convalescent COVID-19 samples from the United States, Italy and Spain.

The V end lost 5 bases, the J end lost 7 bases, and 12 bases lay between the germline ends. The germline gives CDR1 LGHNA, CDR2 YNFKEQ. This CDR3 comprises 14 residues. This clone was seen more than once but under ten times. Sequenced by immunoSEQ multiplex PCR; TCRdb stores in-frame clones only, minus some. The data show roughly 410,000 clones, roughly 90% seen once. The V and J genes are TRBV4-2 and TRBJ1-6, with D perhaps matching TRBD1 (5 bases). Material for sequencing was peripheral blood. The receptor was isolated from a woman aged 40 to 49 with COVID-19, enrolled during active disease. This chain's CDR3 is CASSGRRVNSPLHF. For the CDR3, the DNA is TGTGCCAGCAGCGGGCGCAGGGTGAATTCACCCCTCCACTTT.